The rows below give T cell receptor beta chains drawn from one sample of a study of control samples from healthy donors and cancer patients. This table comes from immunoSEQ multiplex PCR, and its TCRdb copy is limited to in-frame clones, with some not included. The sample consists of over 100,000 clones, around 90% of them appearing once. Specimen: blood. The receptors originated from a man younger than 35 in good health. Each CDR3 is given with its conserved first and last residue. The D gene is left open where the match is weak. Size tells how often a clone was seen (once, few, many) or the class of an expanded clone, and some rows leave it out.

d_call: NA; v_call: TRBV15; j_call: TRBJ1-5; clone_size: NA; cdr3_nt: TGTGCCACCAGCAGAGCCCCCCCGGGGGCCAGCAATCAGCCCCAGCATTTT; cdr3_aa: CATSRAPPGASNQPQHF
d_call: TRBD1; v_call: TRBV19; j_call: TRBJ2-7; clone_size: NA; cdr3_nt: TGTGCCAGTAGCTGGGACAGCTCCTACGAGCAGTACTTC; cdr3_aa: CASSWDSSYEQYF
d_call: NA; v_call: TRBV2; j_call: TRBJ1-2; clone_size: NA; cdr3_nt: TGTGCCAGCAGTTGGGCGGATGGCTACACCTTC; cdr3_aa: CASSWADGYTF
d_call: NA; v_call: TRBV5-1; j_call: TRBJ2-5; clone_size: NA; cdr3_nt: TGCGCCAGCAGCCTACCACACGAGACCCAGTACTTC; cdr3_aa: CASSLPHETQYF
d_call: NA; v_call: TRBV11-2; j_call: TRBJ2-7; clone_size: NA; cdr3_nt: TGTGCCAGCAGCTTTAGCAGGGCCTACGAGCAGTACTTC; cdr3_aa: CASSFSRAYEQYF
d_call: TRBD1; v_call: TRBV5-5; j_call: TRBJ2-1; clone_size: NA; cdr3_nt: TGTGCCAGCAGCGCCCGAACGGGACAGGGGGCGGAGTTCTTC; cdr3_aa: CASSARTGQGAEFF
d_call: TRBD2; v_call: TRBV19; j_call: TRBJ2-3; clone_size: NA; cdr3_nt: TGTGCCAGTAGTATTACGGGGGGGATCACAGATACGCAGTATTTT; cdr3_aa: CASSITGGITDTQYF
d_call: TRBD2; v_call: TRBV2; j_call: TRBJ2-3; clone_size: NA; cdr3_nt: TGTGCCAGCATTCGACTAGCGGATACGCAGTATTTT; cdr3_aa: CASIRLADTQYF
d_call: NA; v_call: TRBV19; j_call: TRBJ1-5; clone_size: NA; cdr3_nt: TGTGCCAGTAGTATAAAAGCAGGGACGGGTAATCAGCCCCAGCATTTT; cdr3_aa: CASSIKAGTGNQPQHF
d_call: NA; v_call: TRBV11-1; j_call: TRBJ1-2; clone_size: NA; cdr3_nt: TGTGCCAGCAGCTTGGACTGGATGGCTAACTATGGCTACACCTTC; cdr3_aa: CASSLDWMANYGYTF
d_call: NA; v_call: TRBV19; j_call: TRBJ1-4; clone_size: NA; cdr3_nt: TGTGCCAGTAGTTATGACAGAACAACTAATGAAAAACTGTTTTTT; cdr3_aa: CASSYDRTTNEKLFF
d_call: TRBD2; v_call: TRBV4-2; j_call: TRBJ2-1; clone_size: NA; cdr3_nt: TGTGCCAGCAGCCAAGTAGGACTAGCGGGGTCAGTTGAGCAGTTCTTC; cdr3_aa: CASSQVGLAGSVEQFF
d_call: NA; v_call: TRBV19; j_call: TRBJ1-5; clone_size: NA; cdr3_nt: TGTGCCAGTACCTTGGTGGGAGTCTATAGCAATCAGCCCCAGCATTTT; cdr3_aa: CASTLVGVYSNQPQHF
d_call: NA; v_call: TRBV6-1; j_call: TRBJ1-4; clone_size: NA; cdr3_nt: TGTGCCAGCAGTGGCCGAACAGGGCTTGCAACTCGAGAAAAACTGTTTTTT; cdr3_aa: CASSGRTGLATREKLFF
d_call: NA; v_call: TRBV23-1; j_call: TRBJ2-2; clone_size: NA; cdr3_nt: TGCGCCAGCAGTCAATCACGGAACACCGGGGAGCTGTTTTTT; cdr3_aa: CASSQSRNTGELFF
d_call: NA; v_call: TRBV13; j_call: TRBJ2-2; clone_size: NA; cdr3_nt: TGTGCCAGCAGCTCGACCAGACAGGCCCCCGGGGAGCTGTTTTTT; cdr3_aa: CASSSTRQAPGELFF
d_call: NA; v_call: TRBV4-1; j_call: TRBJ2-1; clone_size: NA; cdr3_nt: TGCGCCAGCAGCCGGGGGGGCCTTCTAAATAATGAGCAGTTCTTC; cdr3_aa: CASSRGGLLNNEQFF
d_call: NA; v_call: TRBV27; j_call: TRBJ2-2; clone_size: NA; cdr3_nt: TGTGCCAGCAGTACAGGGCTGGGGGGCGGATCCGGGGAGCTGTTTTTT; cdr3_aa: CASSTGLGGGSGELFF
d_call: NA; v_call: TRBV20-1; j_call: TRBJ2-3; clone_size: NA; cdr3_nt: TGCAGTGCTAGTGAGCCCCTCAACACAGATACGCAGTATTTT; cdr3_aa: CSASEPLNTDTQYF
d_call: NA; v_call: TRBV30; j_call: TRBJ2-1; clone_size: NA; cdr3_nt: TGTGCCTGGAGTAGGTGGGGGGGCCAAAATGAGCAGTTCTTC; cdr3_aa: CAWSRWGGQNEQFF
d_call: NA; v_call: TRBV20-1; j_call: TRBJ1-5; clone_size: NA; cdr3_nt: TGCAGTGCTAGTCCATGGGTGGATGGCAATCAGCCCCAGCATTTT; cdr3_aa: CSASPWVDGNQPQHF
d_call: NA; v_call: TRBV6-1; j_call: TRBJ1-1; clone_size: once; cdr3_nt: TGTGCCAGCAGTGAACTCAGGGGCCACACTGAAGCTTTCTTT; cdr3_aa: CASSELRGHTEAFF
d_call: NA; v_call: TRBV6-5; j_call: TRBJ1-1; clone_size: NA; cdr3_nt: TGTGCCAGCCTCTCCCAGGGGCCGAACACTGAAGCTTTCTTT; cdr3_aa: CASLSQGPNTEAFF
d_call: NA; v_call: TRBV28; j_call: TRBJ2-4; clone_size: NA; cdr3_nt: TGTGCCAGCAGTTTGGGGGCCAAAAACATTCAGTACTTC; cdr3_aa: CASSLGAKNIQYF
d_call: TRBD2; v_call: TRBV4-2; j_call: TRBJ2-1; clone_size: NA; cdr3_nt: TGTGCCAGCAGCCAAGAGACTAGCGGGGGGAGCGATGAGCAGTTCTTC; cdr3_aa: CASSQETSGGSDEQFF
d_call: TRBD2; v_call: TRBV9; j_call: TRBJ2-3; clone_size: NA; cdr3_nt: TGTGCCAGCAGCCTTAGCGGGGGGGGCCCCACAGATACGCAGTATTTT; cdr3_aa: CASSLSGGGPTDTQYF
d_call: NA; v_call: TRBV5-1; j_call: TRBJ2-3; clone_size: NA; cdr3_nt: TGCGCCAGCCATTGGAGGCGCGGTAGCACAGATACGCAGTATTTT; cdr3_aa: CASHWRRGSTDTQYF
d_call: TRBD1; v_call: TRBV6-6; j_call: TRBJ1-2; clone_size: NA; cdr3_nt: TGTGCCAGCAGTTACTCTAGGACAGGTAACGGCTACACCTTC; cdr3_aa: CASSYSRTGNGYTF
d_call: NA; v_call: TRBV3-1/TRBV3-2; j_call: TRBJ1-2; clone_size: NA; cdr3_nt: TGTGCCAGCAGCCCGCCAGGGAGTCAAAGTAGGAACTATGGCTACACCTTC; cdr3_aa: CASSPPGSQSRNYGYTF
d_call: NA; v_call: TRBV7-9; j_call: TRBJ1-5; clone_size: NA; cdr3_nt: TGTGCCAGCAGCTTAGATCTAGGACCCTATCAGCCCCAGCATTTT; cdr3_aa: CASSLDLGPYQPQHF
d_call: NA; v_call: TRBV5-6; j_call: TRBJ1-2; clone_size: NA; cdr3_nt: TGTGCCAGCAGCTTGCGGGAGGGCCCTAACTATGGCTACACCTTC; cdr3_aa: CASSLREGPNYGYTF
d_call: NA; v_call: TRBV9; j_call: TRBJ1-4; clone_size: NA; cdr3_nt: TGTGCCAGCAGCCGAGACCCTCCTGGGGCAGCTAATGAAAAACTGTTTTTT; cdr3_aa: CASSRDPPGAANEKLFF
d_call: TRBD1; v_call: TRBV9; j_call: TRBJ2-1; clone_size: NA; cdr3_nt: TGTGCCAGCAGCCCAGGACAGGGCTACAATGAGCAGTTCTTC; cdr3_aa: CASSPGQGYNEQFF
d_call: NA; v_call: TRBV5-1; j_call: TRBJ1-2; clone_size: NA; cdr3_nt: TGCGCCAGCAGAGAGGGGACCTATGGCTACACCTTC; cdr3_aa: CASREGTYGYTF
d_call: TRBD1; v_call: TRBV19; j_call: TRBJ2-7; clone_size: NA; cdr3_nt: TGTGCCAGTAAACAGGGGGCTTCTTACGAGCAGTACTTC; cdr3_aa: CASKQGASYEQYF
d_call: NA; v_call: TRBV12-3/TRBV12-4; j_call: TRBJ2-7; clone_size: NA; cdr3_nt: TGTGCCAGCAGTTTATATCTCCACGAGCAGTACTTC; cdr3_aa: CASSLYLHEQYF
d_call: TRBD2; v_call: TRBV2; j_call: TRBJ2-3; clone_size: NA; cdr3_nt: TGTGCCAGCAGTCCTAGCGGGGGGCCGGGGTATACGCAGTATTTT; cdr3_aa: CASSPSGGPGYTQYF
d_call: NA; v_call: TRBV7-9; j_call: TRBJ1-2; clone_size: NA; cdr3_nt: TGTGCCAGCAGCGCCTCCACAGGGTTAGCTAACTATGGCTACACCTTC; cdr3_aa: CASSASTGLANYGYTF
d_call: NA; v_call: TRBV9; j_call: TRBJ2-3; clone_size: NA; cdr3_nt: TGTGCCAGCAGCGTATTTTCCACAGATACGCAGTATTTT; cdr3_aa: CASSVFSTDTQYF
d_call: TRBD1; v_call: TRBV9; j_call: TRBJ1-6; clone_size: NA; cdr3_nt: TGTGCCCGTCCCGTTGAAGGACAGGGCGGGTCCTATAATTCACCCCTCCACTTT; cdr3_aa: CARPVEGQGGSYNSPLHF
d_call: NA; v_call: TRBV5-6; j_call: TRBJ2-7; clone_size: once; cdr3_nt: TGTGCCAGCAGCACCTCGGGATCTGGGTACGAGCAGTACTTC; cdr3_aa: CASSTSGSGYEQYF
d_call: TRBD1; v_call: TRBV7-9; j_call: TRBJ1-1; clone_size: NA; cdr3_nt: TGTGCCAGCAGCACAGGGACAGGGGGAAACACTGAAGCTTTCTTT; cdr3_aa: CASSTGTGGNTEAFF
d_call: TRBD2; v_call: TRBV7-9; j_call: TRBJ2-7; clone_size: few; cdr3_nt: TGTGCCAGCAGCTCCGGTAATCTCCCTTCGGGGGGCGAGCAGTACTTC; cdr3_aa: CASSSGNLPSGGEQYF
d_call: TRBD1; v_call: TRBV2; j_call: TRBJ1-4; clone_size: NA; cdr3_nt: TGTGCCAGCCATACAGGGGGCAGTGGTGAAAAACTGTTTTTT; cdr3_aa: CASHTGGSGEKLFF
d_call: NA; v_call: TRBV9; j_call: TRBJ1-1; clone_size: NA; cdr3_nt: TGTGCCAGCAGCCCCCGGTCAATTAGCACTGAAGCTTTCTTT; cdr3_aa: CASSPRSISTEAFF
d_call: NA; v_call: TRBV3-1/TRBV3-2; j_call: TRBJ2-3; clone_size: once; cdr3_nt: TGTGCCAGCAGCCCACCATATAGAGGGAATACGCAGTATTTT; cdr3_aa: CASSPPYRGNTQYF
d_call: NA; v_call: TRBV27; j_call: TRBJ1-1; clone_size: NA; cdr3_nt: TGTGCCAGCAGTTTATCATTAGCGAACACTGAAGCTTTCTTT; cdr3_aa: CASSLSLANTEAFF
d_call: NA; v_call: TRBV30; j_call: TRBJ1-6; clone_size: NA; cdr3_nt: TGTGCCTGGAGGGTGATGTCTAATTCACCCCTCCACTTT; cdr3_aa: CAWRVMSNSPLHF
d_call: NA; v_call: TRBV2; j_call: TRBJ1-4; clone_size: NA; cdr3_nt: TGTGCCAGCAACTATCGAGGCCTCAATGAAAAACTGTTTTTT; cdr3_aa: CASNYRGLNEKLFF
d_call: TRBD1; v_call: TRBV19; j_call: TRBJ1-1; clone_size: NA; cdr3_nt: TGTGCCAGTATCATCCCGGGACAGGGGTCTATTGAAGCTTTCTTT; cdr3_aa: CASIIPGQGSIEAFF
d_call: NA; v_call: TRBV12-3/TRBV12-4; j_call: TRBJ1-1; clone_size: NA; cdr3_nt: TGTGCCAGCAGCCTCGAGGCCACTGAAGCTTTCTTT; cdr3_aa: CASSLEATEAFF
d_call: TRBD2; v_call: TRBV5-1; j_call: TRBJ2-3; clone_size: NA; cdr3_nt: TGCGCCAGCAGCTTGACTAGCGGGGGGTCTAGCACAGATACGCAGTATTTT; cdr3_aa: CASSLTSGGSSTDTQYF
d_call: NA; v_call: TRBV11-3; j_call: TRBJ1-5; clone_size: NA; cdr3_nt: TGTGCCAGCAGCTTCAGGGAGATCAGTTGGCCCCAGCATTTT; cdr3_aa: CASSFREISWPQHF
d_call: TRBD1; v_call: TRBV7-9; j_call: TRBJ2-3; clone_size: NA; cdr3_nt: TGTGCCAGCAGCACAAGGGACAGGGAGGATACGCAGTATTTT; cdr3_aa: CASSTRDREDTQYF